One sample yielded the 13 T cell receptor beta chains listed below, sequenced in a study of siplizumab effects on memory and regulatory T cells. This table comes from immunoSEQ multiplex PCR, and its TCRdb copy is limited to in-frame clones, with some not included. The table lists around 45,000 clones, roughly 87% of them singletons. The material sequenced was naive CD8+ T cells sorted from blood. The receptor set was obtained from a human donor in good health.

The gene calls are TRBV7-9 and TRBJ2-3, with D perhaps matching TRBD1 (5 bases). Germline V gives CDR1 SEHNR, CDR2 FQNEAQ (reference sequence). This CDR3 spans 14 amino acids. Trimming pared 7 bases from V and 4 bases from J, leaving 15 bases between. The CDR3 is CASTSGYAADTQYF. The CDR3 nucleotides are TGTGCCAGCACTTCAGGGTACGCGGCAGATACGCAGTATTTT.

The chain employs TRBV7-9 and TRBJ2-7; the D gene is possibly TRBD2 (7 bases). Deletions cut 4 bases from V and 4 bases from J, with 14 bases between. Germline-derived CDR1 and CDR2 are SEHNR and FQNEAQ (reference sequence). The CDR3 runs to 14 residues. This CDR3 is CASSWGGGGYEQYF. In nucleotides, the CDR3 is TGTGCCAGCAGCTGGGGAGGGGGAGGATACGAGCAGTACTTC.

The rearrangement uses TRBV4-1 and TRBJ2-3; 7 bases match TRBD2. Germline V gene data show CDR1 as MGHRA and CDR2 as YSYEKL. Trimming removed 6 bases from V and 1 base from J; junction bases left unmatched: 4. The CDR3 totals 14 residues. The CDR3 sequence: CASRSLAGTDTQYF. CDR3 sequence (DNA): TGCGCCAGCAGAAGTCTAGCGGGCACAGATACGCAGTATTTT.

The chain is built from TRBV27 and TRBJ2-5, with 7 bases matching TRBD2. Germline CDR1 MNHEY, CDR2 SMNVEV (reference sequence). There are 14 residues in the CDR3. Germline trimming cut 6 bases from V and 5 bases from J; bases unmatched to any gene: 9. CDR3 loop: CASSPSGDYETQYF. The CDR3 DNA reads TGTGCCAGCAGCCCCAGCGGGGATTACGAGACCCAGTACTTC.

The chain carries TRBV5-6 and TRBJ2-5; a weak D match, TRBD2 (5 bases). The CDR3 has 14 amino acids. V dropped 1 base and J dropped 4 bases, with 11 bases sitting between them. Germline assignment: CDR1 SGHDT and CDR2 YYEEEE. The CDR3 DNA reads as TGTGCCAGCAGCTTGAGAGGGATCCGAGAGACCCAGTACTTC. Translation gives CASSLRGIRETQYF.

This sequence joins TRBV4-1 and TRBJ2-7, with D perhaps assigned TRBD1 or TRBD2 (5 bases each). Germline CDR1 MGHRA, CDR2 YSYEKL. V lost 4 bases, J lost 2 bases, and 15 bases lay in between. The CDR3 has 15 residues. As DNA, the CDR3 is TGCGCCAGCAGCCCCAGGGAGAAAGCCCCCTACGAGCAGTACTTC. Its protein is CASSPREKAPYEQYF.

This chain uses TRBV18 with TRBJ2-7; tentatively, D is TRBD1 (5 bases). The CDR3 is 16 amino acids. Germline CDR1 and CDR2: KGHSH and LQKENI. Deletions cut 0 bases from V and 2 bases from J, with 14 bases between. The CDR3 coding sequence is TGTGCCAGCTCACCACCCCGCGCAGGGTTAACCTACGAGCAGTACTTC. Translating it yields CASSPPRAGLTYEQYF.

The genes are TRBV5-4 and TRBJ1-4; D may be TRBD1 (5 bases). Deletions cut 5 bases from V and 0 bases from J, with 17 bases between. Per germline, CDR1 SGHNT and CDR2 YYREEE (reference sequence). This CDR3 has 17 residues. This CDR3 reads CASSTGPLGATNEKLFF. As DNA, the CDR3 is TGTGCCAGCAGTACCGGGCCGCTGGGGGCAACTAATGAAAAACTGTTTTTT. The whole variable domain, filled in from reference TRBV5-4 and TRBJ1-4, reads ETGVTQSPTHLIKTRGQQVTLRCSSQSGHNTVSWYQQALGQGPQFIFQYYREEENGRGNFPPRFSGLQFPNYSSELNVNALELDDSALYLCASSTGPLGATNEKLFFGSGTQLSVL.

The rearrangement uses TRBV4-1 and TRBJ1-1; 7 positions match TRBD1. In germline, CDR1 is MGHRA, CDR2 YSYEKL. Germline trimming cut 3 bases from V and 3 bases from J; bases unmatched to any gene: 7. This CDR3 contains 15 residues. The CDR3 nucleotides are TGCGCCAGCAGCCACGGTAAGGGGGCGGACACTGAAGCTTTCTTT. Translating gives CASSHGKGADTEAFF.

The chain links TRBV4-1 to TRBJ2-5, with 8 nucleotides matching TRBD2. The CDR3 is 17 residues long. After removal of 0 bases from V and 3 bases from J, the junction contained 9 bases not matched to a gene. Germline assignment: CDR1 MGHRA and CDR2 YSYEKL. CDR3: CASSQEFSGGEEETQYF. The CDR3 DNA reads TGCGCCAGCAGCCAAGAATTCAGCGGGGGAGAAGAAGAGACCCAGTACTTC.

The CDR3 region is CASSQTTGAYEQYF. DNA for the CDR3: TGCGCCAGCAGCCAAACGACAGGGGCCTACGAGCAGTACTTC. The chain employs TRBV4-1 and TRBJ2-7; the match to TRBD1 covers 8 bases. Trimming cost V 2 bases and J 2 bases; bases outside gene matches: 2. This CDR3 spans 14 amino acids. Germline lookup yields CDR1 MGHRA and CDR2 YSYEKL.

The chain uses TRBV29-1 and TRBJ2-1; no reliable D call. The CDR3 runs to 13 residues. V lost 2 bases and J lost 0, with 5 bases in between. Germline assignment: CDR1 SQVTM and CDR2 ANQGSEA. CDR3 nucleotides: TGCAGCGTTGAACTTCGCTCCTACAATGAGCAGTTCTTC. It is translated as CSVELRSYNEQFF.

The rearrangement uses TRBV2 and TRBJ2-3; possibly TRBD1 for D (5 bases). Between the trimmed V and J ends, which lost 1 base and 2 bases, there was a span of 22 bases. This CDR3 comprises 19 residues. Germline V gene sequence: CDR1 SNHLY, CDR2 FYNNEI. This CDR3 is CASSEVEAGLIYLTDTQYF. The CDR3 coding sequence is TGTGCCAGCAGTGAAGTCGAGGCAGGGCTAATCTATCTCACAGATACGCAGTATTTT.